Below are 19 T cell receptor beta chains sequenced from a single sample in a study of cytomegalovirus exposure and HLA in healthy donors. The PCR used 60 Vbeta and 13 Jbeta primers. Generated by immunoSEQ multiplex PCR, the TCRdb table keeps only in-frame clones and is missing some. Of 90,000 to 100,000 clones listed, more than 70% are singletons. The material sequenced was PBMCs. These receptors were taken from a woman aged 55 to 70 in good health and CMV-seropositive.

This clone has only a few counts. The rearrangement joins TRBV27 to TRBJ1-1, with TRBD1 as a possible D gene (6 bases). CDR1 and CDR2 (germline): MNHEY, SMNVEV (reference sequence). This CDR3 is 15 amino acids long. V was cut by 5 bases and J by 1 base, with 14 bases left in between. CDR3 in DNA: TGTGCCAGCAGTACGGTTAGGGGACAGAACACTGAAGCTTTCTTT. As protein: CASSTVRGQNTEAFF.

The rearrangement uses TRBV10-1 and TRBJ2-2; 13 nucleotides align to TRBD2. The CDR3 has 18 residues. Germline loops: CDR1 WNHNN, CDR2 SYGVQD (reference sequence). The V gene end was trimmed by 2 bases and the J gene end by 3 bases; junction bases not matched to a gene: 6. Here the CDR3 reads CASSERTSGRADTGELFF. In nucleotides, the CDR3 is TGCGCCAGCAGTGAGCGAACTAGCGGGAGGGCCGACACCGGGGAGCTGTTTTTT.

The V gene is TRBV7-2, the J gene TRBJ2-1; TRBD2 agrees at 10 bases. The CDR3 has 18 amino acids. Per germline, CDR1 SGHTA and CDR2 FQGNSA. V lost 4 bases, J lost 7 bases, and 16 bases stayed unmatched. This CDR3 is CASSSFGRLAGEWNEQFF. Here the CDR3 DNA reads TGTGCCAGCAGCTCCTTCGGGCGGCTAGCGGGAGAGTGGAATGAGCAGTTCTTC.

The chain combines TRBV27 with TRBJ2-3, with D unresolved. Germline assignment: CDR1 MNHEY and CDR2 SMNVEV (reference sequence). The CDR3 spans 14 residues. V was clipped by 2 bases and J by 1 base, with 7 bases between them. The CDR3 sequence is CASSLRIGTDTQYF. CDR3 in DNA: TGTGCCAGCAGTTTACGTATTGGCACAGATACGCAGTATTTT.

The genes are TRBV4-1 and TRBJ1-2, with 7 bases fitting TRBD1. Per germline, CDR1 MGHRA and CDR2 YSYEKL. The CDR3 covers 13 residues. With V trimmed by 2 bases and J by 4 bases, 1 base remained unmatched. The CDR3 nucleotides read TGCGCCAGCAGCCAAACAGGGGCCTATGGCTACACCTTC. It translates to CASSQTGAYGYTF.

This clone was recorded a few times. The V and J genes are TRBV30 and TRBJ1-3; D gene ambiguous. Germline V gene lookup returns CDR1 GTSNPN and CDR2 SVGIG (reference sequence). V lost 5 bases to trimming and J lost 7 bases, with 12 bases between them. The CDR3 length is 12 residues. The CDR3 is CAWGTVGNTIYF. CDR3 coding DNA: TGTGCCTGGGGTACAGTCGGTAACACCATATATTTT. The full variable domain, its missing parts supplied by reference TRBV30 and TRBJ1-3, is SQTIHQWPATLVQPVGSPLSLECTVEGTSNPNLYWYRQAAGRGLQLLFYSVGIGQISSEVPQNLSASRPQDRQFILSSKKLLLSDSGFYLCAWGTVGNTIYFGEGSWLTVV.

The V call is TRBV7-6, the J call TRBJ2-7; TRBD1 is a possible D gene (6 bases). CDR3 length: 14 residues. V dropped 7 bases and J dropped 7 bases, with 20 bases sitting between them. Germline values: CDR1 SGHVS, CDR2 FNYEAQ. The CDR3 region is CASTPQGPSFEQYF. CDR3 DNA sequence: TGTGCCAGCACCCCGCAGGGGCCTTCTTTTGAGCAGTACTTC.

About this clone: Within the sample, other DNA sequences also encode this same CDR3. CDR3 protein: CASSSQGYEQYF. The CDR3 DNA is TGCGCCAGCAGCTCTCAGGGATACGAGCAGTACTTC. The gene calls are TRBV5-1 and TRBJ2-7, with D possibly being TRBD1 (5 bases). Germline V gives CDR1 SGHRS, CDR2 YFSETQ. V lost 3 bases and J lost 4, with 8 bases in between. The CDR3 runs 12 residues. The full variable domain, rest sourced from reference TRBV5-1 and TRBJ2-7, is KAGVTQTPRYLIKTRGQQVTLSCSPISGHRSVSWYQQTPGQGLQFLFEYFSETQRNKGNFPGRFSGRQFSNSRSEMNVSTLELGDSALYLCASSSQGYEQYFGPGTRLTVT.

The CDR3 DNA reads TGTGCCAGCTCTCCGACAGGGAAAGTTGGCGAGCAGTACTTC. Translation: CASSPTGKVGEQYF. This rearrangement joins TRBV18 to TRBJ2-7, with 7 bases aligning to TRBD1. V lost 6 bases and J lost 6; bases outside the gene matches: 11. This CDR3 spans 14 amino acids. The germline CDR1 and CDR2 sequences are KGHSH and LQKENI.

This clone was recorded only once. CDR3 in amino acids: CASSLSRQETQYF. For the CDR3, the DNA is TGTGCCAGCAGCCTTAGCCGGCAAGAGACCCAGTACTTC. The genes are TRBV11-2 and TRBJ2-5; D remains ambiguous. Germline V CDR1 and CDR2: SGHAT, FQNNGV. V gave up 5 bases and J gave up 2 bases, with 9 bases separating them. This CDR3 spans 13 amino acids.

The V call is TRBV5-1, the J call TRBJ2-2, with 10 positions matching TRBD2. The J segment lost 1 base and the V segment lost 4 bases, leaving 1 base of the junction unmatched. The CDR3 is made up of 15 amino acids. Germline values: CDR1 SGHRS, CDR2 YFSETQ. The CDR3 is CASSTSGKNTGELFF. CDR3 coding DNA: TGCGCCAGCAGCACTAGCGGGAAGAACACCGGGGAGCTGTTTTTT.

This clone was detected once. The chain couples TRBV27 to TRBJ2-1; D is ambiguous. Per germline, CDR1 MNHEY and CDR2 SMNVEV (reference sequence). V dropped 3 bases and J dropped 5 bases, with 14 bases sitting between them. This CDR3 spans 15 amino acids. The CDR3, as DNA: TGTGCCAGCAGTTTGGAGACGGCGGTCAACAATGAGCAGTTCTTC. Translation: CASSLETAVNNEQFF.

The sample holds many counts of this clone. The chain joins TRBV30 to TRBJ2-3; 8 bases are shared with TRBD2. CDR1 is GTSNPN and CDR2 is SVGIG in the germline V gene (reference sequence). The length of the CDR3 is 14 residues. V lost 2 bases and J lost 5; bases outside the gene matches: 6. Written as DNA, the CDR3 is TGTGCCTGGAGTCGAACGGGAGGGAAAGATACGCAGTATTTT. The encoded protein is CAWSRTGGKDTQYF.

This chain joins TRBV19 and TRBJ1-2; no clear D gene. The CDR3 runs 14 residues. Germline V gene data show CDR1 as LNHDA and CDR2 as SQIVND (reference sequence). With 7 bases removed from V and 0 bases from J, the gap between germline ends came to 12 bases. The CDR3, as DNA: TGTGCCAGTACCACTTCACAGTCTAACTATGGCTACACCTTC. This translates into CASTTSQSNYGYTF.

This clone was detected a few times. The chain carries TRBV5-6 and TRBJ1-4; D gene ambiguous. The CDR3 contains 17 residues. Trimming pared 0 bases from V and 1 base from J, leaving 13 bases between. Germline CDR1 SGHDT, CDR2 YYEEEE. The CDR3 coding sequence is TGTGCCAGCAGCTTGGTCTACGGAGGGTTAACTAATGAAAAACTGTTTTTT. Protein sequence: CASSLVYGGLTNEKLFF.

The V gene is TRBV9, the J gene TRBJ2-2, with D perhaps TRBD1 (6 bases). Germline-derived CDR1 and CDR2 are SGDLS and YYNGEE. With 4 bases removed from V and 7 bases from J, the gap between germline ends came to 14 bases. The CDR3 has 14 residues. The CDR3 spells CASSPRTGHGELFF. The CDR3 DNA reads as TGTGCCAGCAGCCCTCGAACAGGGCACGGGGAGCTGTTTTTT.

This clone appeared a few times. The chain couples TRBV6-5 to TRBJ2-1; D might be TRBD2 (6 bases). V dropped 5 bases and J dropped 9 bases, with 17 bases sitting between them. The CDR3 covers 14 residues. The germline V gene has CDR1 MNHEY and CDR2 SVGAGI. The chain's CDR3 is CASSLDGGDGEQFF. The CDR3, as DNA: TGTGCCAGCAGTCTGGACGGCGGGGACGGTGAGCAGTTCTTC.

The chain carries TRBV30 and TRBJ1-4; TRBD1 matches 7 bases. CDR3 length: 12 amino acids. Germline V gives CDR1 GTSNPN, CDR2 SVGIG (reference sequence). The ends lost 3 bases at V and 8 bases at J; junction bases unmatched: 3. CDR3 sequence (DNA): TGTGCCTGGAGCCGGGACAGCGAAAAACTGTTTTTT. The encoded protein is CAWSRDSEKLFF.

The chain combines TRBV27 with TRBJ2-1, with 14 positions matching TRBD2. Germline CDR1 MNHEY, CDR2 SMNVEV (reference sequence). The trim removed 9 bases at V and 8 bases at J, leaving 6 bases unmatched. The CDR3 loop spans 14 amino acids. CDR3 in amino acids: CASLTSGRAYEQFF. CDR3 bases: TGTGCCAGTCTGACTAGCGGGAGGGCCTATGAGCAGTTCTTC.